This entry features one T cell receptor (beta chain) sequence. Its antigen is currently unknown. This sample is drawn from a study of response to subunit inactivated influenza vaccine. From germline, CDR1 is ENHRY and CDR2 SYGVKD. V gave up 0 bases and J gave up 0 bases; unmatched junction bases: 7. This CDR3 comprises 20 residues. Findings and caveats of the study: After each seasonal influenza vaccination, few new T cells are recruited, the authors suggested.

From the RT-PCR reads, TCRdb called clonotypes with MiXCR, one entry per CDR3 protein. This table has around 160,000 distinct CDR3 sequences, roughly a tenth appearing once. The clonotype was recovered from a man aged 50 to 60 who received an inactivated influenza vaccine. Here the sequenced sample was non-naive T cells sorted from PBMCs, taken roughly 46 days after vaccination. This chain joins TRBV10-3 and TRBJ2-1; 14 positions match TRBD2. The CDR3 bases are TGTGCCATCAGTGAGTCGCGGACTAGCGGGAGGACCGCCTCCTACAATGAGCAGTTCTTC. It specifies CAISESRTSGRTASYNEQFF.